This TCR beta chain derives from a study of OX40 agonist ivuxolimab in advanced cancers. Study information: Patients with prior anti-PD-1, anti-PD-L1 or anti-CTLA-4 therapy were eligible; approximately 40% had some.

Sampled blood was obtained at baseline, cycle 4 day 1, and cycle 7 day 1. Produced via immunoSEQ multiplex PCR; TCRdb's table is partial and in-frame only. The data hold about 68,000 clones, with around 80% observed a single time. Study observations and caveats: CD4+ and CD8+ blood T cells expanded clonally by week 6 at 0.1 to 3.0 mg/kg.

Germline V gives CDR1 SGHTA, CDR2 FQGNSA. The CDR3 extends over 15 amino acids. V dropped 0 bases and J dropped 8; count of bases not matched to a gene: 8. Concerning this clone: The antigen remains undetermined.

This receptor was identified in an adult with an advanced solid tumor such as melanoma, head and neck, liver or kidney cancer. The genes are TRBV7-2 and TRBJ1-2; TRBD1 aligns across 8 bases. This specimen consisted of CD4+ or CD8+ T cells sorted from blood, obtained in a trial of the OX40 agonist ivuxolimab. CDR3 region: CASSLAQDRAGGYTF. CDR3 sequence (DNA): TGTGCCAGCAGCTTAGCGCAGGACAGGGCAGGAGGCTACACCTTC.